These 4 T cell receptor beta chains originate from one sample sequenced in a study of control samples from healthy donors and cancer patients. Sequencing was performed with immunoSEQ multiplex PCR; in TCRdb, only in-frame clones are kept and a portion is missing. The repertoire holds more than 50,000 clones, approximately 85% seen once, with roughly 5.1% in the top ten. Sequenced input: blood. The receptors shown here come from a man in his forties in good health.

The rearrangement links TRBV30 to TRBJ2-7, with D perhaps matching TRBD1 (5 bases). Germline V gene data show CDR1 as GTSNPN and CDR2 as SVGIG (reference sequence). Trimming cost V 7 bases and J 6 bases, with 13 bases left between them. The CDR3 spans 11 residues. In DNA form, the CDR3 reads TGTGCCTTAAGCAGGGTCGGCGAGCAGTACTTC. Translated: CALSRVGEQYF.

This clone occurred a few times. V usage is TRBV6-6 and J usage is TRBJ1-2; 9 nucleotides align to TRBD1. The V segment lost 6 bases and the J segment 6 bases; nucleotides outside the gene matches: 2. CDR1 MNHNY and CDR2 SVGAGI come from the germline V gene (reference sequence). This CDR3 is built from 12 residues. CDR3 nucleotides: TGTGCCAGCAGCGGGACAGGGAATGGCTACACCTTC. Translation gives CASSGTGNGYTF.

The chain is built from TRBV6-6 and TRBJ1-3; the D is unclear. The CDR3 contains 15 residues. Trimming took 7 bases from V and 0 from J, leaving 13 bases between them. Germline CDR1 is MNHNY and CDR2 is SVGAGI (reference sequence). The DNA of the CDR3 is TGTGCCAGCACCTGGGGAAAGAGCTCTGGAAACACCATATATTTT. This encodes CASTWGKSSGNTIYF.

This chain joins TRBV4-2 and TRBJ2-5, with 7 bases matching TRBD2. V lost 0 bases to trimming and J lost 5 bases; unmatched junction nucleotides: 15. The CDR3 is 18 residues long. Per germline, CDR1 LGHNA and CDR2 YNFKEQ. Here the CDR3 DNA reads TGTGCCAGCAGCCAAGAGAGTTCGCGGGGGTGGGAGGGGGAGACCCAGTACTTC. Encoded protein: CASSQESSRGWEGETQYF.